The entry below gives a single TCR beta chain sequence along with its context. Its antigen is not yet known. One base away there is no much larger clone; base qualities are not given. Following the manufacturer's recommendations, the immunoSEQ kit was used to generate TCR beta libraries from genomic DNA. Library preparation used a first multiplex PCR with proprietary primers, then a second PCR adding unique barcodes, with bead cleanups after each round. Each sample batch included a kit-provided positive control reaction and a negative control reaction. The final libraries were assessed on an Agilent 4200 TapeStation D1000 ScreenTape, pooled by volume, and quantified by qPCR. An Illumina NextSeq500 fitted with a MidOutput 150-cycle cartridge performed the sequencing, running 156 Read1 cycles and 15 Index1 cycles with the kit's custom primers. The pooled library was loaded at around 1 pM with about 18% PhiX control spiked in. Under the source paper's analysis protocol: Vendor-processed data were analyzed in R, with a clonotype defined as all T cells sharing the same CDR3 nucleotide sequence. For clone abundance analyses, frequencies were normalized to the 10,000 most abundant clones in each sample. Public T cell clones, which averaged fewer than five per sample, were removed prior to analysis. Tumor-enriched and baseline blood-enriched clonotypes were defined by at least a 32-fold difference in abundance between compartments. Clonotypes expanded or contracted between blood time points were identified with a beta-binomial differential abundance model. Tumor-blood repertoire similarity was measured with the Baroni-Urbani and Buser coefficient, and groups were compared using two-tailed Wilcoxon tests in R. Imported from immuneACCESS, the table was reduced by TCRdb to in-frame sequences with V and J called. These copies leave out some clones; in studies compared against another copy, an unresolved V gene accounts for under half, and the cause of the remainder is not known. The V and J calls and clone size come from that table; D and trimming were worked out from the DNA. The sample profile shows some 80,000 clones; approximately 82% of them were found once. The ten largest account for about 2.5% of the sample.

These data belong to a study of radiation and T cells in renal cell carcinoma (TCRdb year 2020). A note on the overall study: In total, around 53 samples, comprising roughly 25 tumors and approximately 27 peripheral blood samples, were subjected to TCR beta sequencing. The last blood draw occurred 4 weeks after radiation, at the same time as nephrectomy. In the approximately 53 samples combined, some 4 million unique CDR3 nucleotide sequences were found, encoding 2 million to 3 million unique CDR3 amino acid sequences.

The sample's time point label, decoded: blood 4 weeks post-SBRT, at nephrectomy. In light of the paper, this sample's treatment or condition label describes: 15 Gy SBRT to primary tumor, nephrectomy 4 weeks later. The samples were drawn from a clinical trial, where primary renal cell carcinomas were treated with 15 Gy of stereotactic body radiation therapy and then removed by nephrectomy 4 weeks afterward. Serial peripheral blood from radiation-treated patients was sampled at baseline, 2 weeks and 4 weeks after SBRT to track tumor-enriched clonotypes. Renal cell carcinoma with clear cell pathology was present in all patients. Genomic DNA for TCR sequencing was prepared using the QIAamp DNA Blood Mini Kit (Qiagen). The analyses included only samples that passed all quality control checks. Summary of the overall study and its limitations: With a single-armed trial design, the study had no way to address how radiation dose or scheduling affects the TCR repertoire. Top tumor clonotypes rose in blood from baseline to 2 weeks post-radiation, then contracted by 4 weeks, suggesting transient expansion of tumor-resident clones. Blood repertoire dynamics were not followed beyond 4 weeks after treatment. Because no pretreatment tumor biopsies were available, whether clonotypes were present in the tumor at baseline could not be determined.

From V the trimming removes 6 bases and from J it removes 6 bases, while the gene matches leave 8 bases of the junction unaccounted for. From the cysteine through the phenylalanine, the CDR3 covers 15 amino acids. The sequence is cut down to CDR3 DNA, 45 bases in frame from base 1. The germline V gene (reference sequence) supplies CDR1 LNHDA and CDR2 SQIVND. The rearrangement combines TRBV19 with TRBJ1-5; TRBD1 matches 10 bases in the middle. The sequence came from an older woman with renal cell carcinoma. The sequences come from blood, collected from a patient whose treatment included radiotherapy and nephrectomy. In nucleotide form, the sequence is TGTGCCAGTAGCGACGGACAGGGGGTACGTCAGCCCCAGCATTTT. Its protein is CASSDGQGVRQPQHF.